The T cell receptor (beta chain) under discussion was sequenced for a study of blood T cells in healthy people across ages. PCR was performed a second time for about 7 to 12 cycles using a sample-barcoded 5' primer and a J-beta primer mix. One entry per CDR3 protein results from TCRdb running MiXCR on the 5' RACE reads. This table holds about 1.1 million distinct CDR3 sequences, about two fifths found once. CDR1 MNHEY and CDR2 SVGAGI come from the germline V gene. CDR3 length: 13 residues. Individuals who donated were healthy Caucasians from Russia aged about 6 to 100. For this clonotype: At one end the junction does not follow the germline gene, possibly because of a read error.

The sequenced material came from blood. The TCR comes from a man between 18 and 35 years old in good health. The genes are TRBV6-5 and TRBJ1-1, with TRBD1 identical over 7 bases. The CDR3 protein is CASSSNRGSETFF. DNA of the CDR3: TGTGCCAGCAGTTCAAACAGGGGAAGTGAAACTTTCTTT.